The 19 T cell receptor beta chains below come from one sample, sequenced in a study of shared clonotypes between healthy human individuals. It was CD45RO-negative cells, positively selected for CCR7, that made up naive CD8 cells, with terminally differentiated effector memory CD45RA+ cells excluded. This table comes from immunoSEQ multiplex PCR, and its TCRdb copy is limited to in-frame clones, with some not included. The repertoire holds approximately 1.9 million clones, with 90% to 95% as singletons. Sequences were obtained from naive CD8+ T cells from PBMCs. These receptor sequences come from a man between 18 and 35 years old in good health. Some clones in this sample may be carry-over from other donors' samples.

This sequence joins TRBV2 and TRBJ2-3; D is undetermined. V shed 6 bases and J shed 2 bases, with 21 bases lying between them. Germline V gives CDR1 SNHLY, CDR2 FYNNEI. This CDR3 has 17 amino acids. The CDR3 nucleotides read TGTGCCAGCAGCGATCCCTCCGAGAAACCGTTCACAGATACGCAGTATTTT. This sequence encodes CASSDPSEKPFTDTQYF.

The rearrangement joins TRBV6-6 to TRBJ2-3; 7 bases fit TRBD1. Germline V gives CDR1 MNHNY, CDR2 SVGAGI (reference sequence). CDR3 length: 16 amino acids. V was clipped by 4 bases and J by 5 bases; unmatched bases: 12. The CDR3 loop reads CASSFTFGTDRDTQYF. The CDR3 bases are TGTGCCAGCAGTTTTACGTTCGGGACAGATCGAGATACGCAGTATTTT.

The chain recombines TRBV4-2 with TRBJ2-7, with D possibly matching TRBD2 (7 bases). The CDR3 has 15 amino acids. Trimming removed 2 bases from V and 1 base from J, with 12 bases in between. The germline V gene encodes CDR1 LGHNA and CDR2 YNFKEQ. The DNA of the CDR3 is TGTGCCAGCAGCCAAATGGCGGGGGCTTCCTACGAGCAGTACTTC. Protein sequence: CASSQMAGASYEQYF.

This clone was seen just once. The chain joins TRBV7-9 to TRBJ2-7, with D unclear. Germline values: CDR1 SEHNR, CDR2 FQNEAQ (reference sequence). The CDR3 length is 13 residues. V gave up 5 bases and J gave up 5 bases, with 13 bases separating them. DNA of the CDR3: TGTGCCAGCAGCCCCCGGACCCTGGACGAGCAGTACTTC. It yields the protein CASSPRTLDEQYF.

This sequence joins TRBV9 and TRBJ2-1, with TRBD2 identical over 12 bases. The CDR3 is 17 amino acids. V shed 1 base and J 3 bases; nucleotides not matched to a gene: 5. Per germline, CDR1 SGDLS and CDR2 YYNGEE. CDR3 sequence: CASSVLAGGSYYNEQFF. Here the CDR3 DNA reads TGTGCCAGCAGCGTACTAGCGGGAGGGTCCTACTACAATGAGCAGTTCTTC. The full variable domain, in which reference TRBV9 and TRBJ2-1 provide the parts outside the CDR3, is DSGVTQTPKHLITATGQRVTLRCSPRSGDLSVYWYQQSLDQGLQFLIQYYNGEERAKGNILERFSAQQFPDLHSELNLSSLELGDSALYFCASSVLAGGSYYNEQFFGPGTRLTVL.

The chain employs TRBV27 and TRBJ2-5; tentatively, D is TRBD2 (6 bases). Germline V CDR1 and CDR2: MNHEY, SMNVEV (reference sequence). The CDR3 covers 12 residues. Between the trimmed V and J ends, which lost 5 bases and 10 bases, there was a span of 14 bases. The CDR3 spells CASSLRGGSQYF. CDR3 sequence (DNA): TGTGCCAGCAGTCTCCGCGGAGGGAGCCAGTACTTC.

This rearrangement joins TRBV27 to TRBJ2-6; D gene ambiguous. With 0 bases removed from V and 2 bases from J, the gap between germline ends came to 5 bases. The V gene's germline CDR1 is MNHEY and CDR2 SMNVEV (reference sequence). The CDR3 consists of 15 residues. The CDR3 protein is CASSLSPPGANVLTF. In DNA form, the CDR3 reads TGTGCCAGCAGTTTATCCCCCCCTGGGGCCAACGTCCTGACTTTC.

This clone was picked up one time. V is TRBV27 and J is TRBJ2-3, with D perhaps matching TRBD1 (6 bases). With 5 bases removed from V and 4 bases from J, the gap between germline ends came to 10 bases. CDR1 is MNHEY, CDR2 SMNVEV, per germline (reference sequence). The CDR3 runs 13 residues. The CDR3, as DNA: TGTGCCAGCAGTCGGACAGCTGCAGATACGCAGTATTTT. Translated, it gives CASSRTAADTQYF.

The chain joins TRBV9 to TRBJ1-1; D gene uncertain. Between the trimmed V and J ends, which lost 0 bases and 0 bases, there was a span of 9 bases. Germline V gene sequence: CDR1 SGDLS, CDR2 YYNGEE. This CDR3 comprises 15 residues. The CDR3 sequence: CASSVEDGMNTEAFF. The CDR3, as DNA: TGTGCCAGCAGCGTAGAAGACGGAATGAACACTGAAGCTTTCTTT.

The J gene is TRBJ2-4, the V gene TRBV27; a weak D match, TRBD2 (5 bases). The CDR3 runs to 14 residues. The V end lost 2 bases, the J end lost 9 bases, and 14 bases lay between the germline ends. Germline V gene data show CDR1 as MNHEY and CDR2 as SMNVEV (reference sequence). CDR3 residues: CASSLASRGTIQYF. CDR3 nucleotides: TGTGCCAGCAGTTTAGCGAGTCGGGGAACCATTCAGTACTTC.

This chain joins TRBV7-2 and TRBJ1-3; TRBD1 is a possible D gene (6 bases). The CDR3 runs to 14 residues. V was shortened by 5 bases and J by 2 bases, with 10 bases between the two germline ends. The germline V gene has CDR1 SGHTA and CDR2 FQGNSA. The CDR3 is CASSPRGPGNTIYF. CDR3 bases: TGTGCCAGCAGCCCCCGGGGGCCTGGAAACACCATATATTTT.

V usage is TRBV11-3 and J usage is TRBJ1-1; no reliable D call. Germline assignment: CDR1 SGHNT and CDR2 YENEEA. With 2 bases removed from V and 1 base from J, the gap between germline ends came to 5 bases. CDR3 size: 13 residues. CDR3 amino acids: CASSLLSNTEAFF. For the CDR3, the DNA is TGTGCCAGCAGCTTACTTTCGAACACTGAAGCTTTCTTT.

On this clone itself: Other DNA variants within this sample encode the same CDR3. J is TRBJ2-2 and V is TRBV7-9; no clear D. Trimming took 5 bases from V and 5 from J, leaving 6 bases between them. The CDR3 spans 12 residues. CDR1 SEHNR and CDR2 FQNEAQ come from the germline V gene (reference sequence). In nucleotides, the CDR3 is TGTGCCAGCAGCCGTACGACCGGGGAGCTGTTTTTT. This codes for CASSRTTGELFF.

J is TRBJ1-2 and V is TRBV27; 11 nucleotides match TRBD1. The CDR3 runs to 17 residues. Per germline, CDR1 MNHEY and CDR2 SMNVEV (reference sequence). Trimming took 5 bases from V and 1 from J; bases not matched to a gene: 9. The CDR3 bases are TGTGCCAGCAGTACAGGGACAGGGGGAATTTTTAACTATGGCTACACCTTC. Its protein is CASSTGTGGIFNYGYTF.

The chain combines TRBV5-4 with TRBJ1-1, with a possible D match to TRBD1 (6 bases). The CDR3 extends over 13 amino acids. Germline V lookup: CDR1 SGHNT, CDR2 YYREEE (reference sequence). V lost 1 base to trimming and J lost 6 bases, with 10 bases between them. CDR3 sequence (DNA): TGTGCCAGCAGCTTGACCAGGGGCGCTGAAGCTTTCTTT. Its translation is CASSLTRGAEAFF.

This chain connects TRBV10-3 to TRBJ2-3; no reliable D call. V shed 3 bases and J shed 4 bases, with 14 bases lying between them. CDR1 ENHRY and CDR2 SYGVKD come from the germline V gene. The CDR3 covers 15 residues. CDR3 sequence (DNA): TGTGCCATCAGTGATTGGCCCACCAGCGCAGATACGCAGTATTTT. It translates to CAISDWPTSADTQYF.

Concerning this clone itself: An end of the junction differs from the germline gene, which may be a read error. This sequence joins TRBV27 and TRBJ1-1; 8 nucleotides line up with TRBD1. CDR1 MNHEY and CDR2 SMNVEV come from the germline V gene (reference sequence). The CDR3 consists of 16 residues. The CDR3 here is CVSSLSYGTGLFGAFF. In DNA, the CDR3 is TGTGTCAGCAGTTTATCGTACGGGACAGGTCTTTTCGGTGCTTTCTTT.

V gene TRBV11-2 combines with J gene TRBJ1-5; tentatively, D is TRBD1 (5 bases). The V and J ends lost 1 base and 0 bases respectively, with 13 bases between them. CDR1 is SGHAT, CDR2 FQNNGV, per germline. The CDR3 covers 17 residues. This chain's CDR3 is CASSLGDRTYSNQPQHF. As DNA, the CDR3 is TGTGCCAGCAGCTTAGGTGACAGAACTTATAGCAATCAGCCCCAGCATTTT.

The chain links TRBV7-9 to TRBJ2-3; 7 nucleotides align to TRBD2. The CDR3 length is 18 residues. The J segment lost 1 base and the V segment lost 1 base, leaving 11 bases of the junction unmatched. Per the germline V gene, CDR1 is SEHNR and CDR2 is FQNEAQ (reference sequence). The CDR3 protein is CASSLGPGRLVRTDTQYF. The CDR3 DNA is TGTGCCAGCAGCTTAGGCCCCGGGAGGCTCGTACGCACAGATACGCAGTATTTT.